This T cell receptor (beta chain) stems from a study of T cells in Graves' hyperthyroidism and ophthalmopathy. Points from the study as a whole: Appearing also in blood were most of the thyroid clonotypes expanded above 0.001.

Exclusion of a patient resulted from uncontrolled infection, other autoimmune disease, pregnancy or lactation. Over 8 ml fresh peripheral blood yielded the PBMCs. RNA transcripts were the template for amplifying TCR beta CDR3 regions. Primed by the HTBI set, a first-round RT-PCR was run on the TCR CDR3. TCRdb re-called the multiplex PCR reads through MiXCR, storing one row per CDR3 protein. The repertoire holds roughly 280,000 distinct CDR3 sequences, with over 15% as singletons. This CDR3 contains 14 residues. The V end lost 8 bases, the J end lost 3 bases, and 15 bases lay between the germline ends. Germline values: CDR1 MNHNS, CDR2 SASEGT. This clonotype was observed many times. Its antigen is undetermined.

V is TRBV6-1 and J is TRBJ2-3; the D is unclear. The sequencing sample was made of blood. The receptor's source is a woman between 55 and 75 years old with Graves' ophthalmopathy. The CDR3 DNA is TGTGCCAGCGGCAGACACCCCATTACAGATACGCAGTATTTT. It codes for CASGRHPITDTQYF.